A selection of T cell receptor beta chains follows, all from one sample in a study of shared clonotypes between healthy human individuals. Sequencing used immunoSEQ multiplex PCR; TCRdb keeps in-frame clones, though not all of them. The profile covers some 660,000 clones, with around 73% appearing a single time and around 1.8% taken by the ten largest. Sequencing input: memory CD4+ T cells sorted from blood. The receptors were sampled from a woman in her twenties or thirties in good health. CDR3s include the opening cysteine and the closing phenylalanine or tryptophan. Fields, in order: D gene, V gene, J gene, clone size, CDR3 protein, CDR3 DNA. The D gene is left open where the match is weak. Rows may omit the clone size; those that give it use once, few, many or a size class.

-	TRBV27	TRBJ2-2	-	CASSFATDMNTGELFF	TGTGCCAGCAGTTTTGCGACCGATATGAACACCGGGGAGCTGTTTTTT
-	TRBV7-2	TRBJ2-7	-	CASSPAVGRQYF	TGTGCCAGCAGCCCTGCGGTAGGCCGGCAGTACTTC
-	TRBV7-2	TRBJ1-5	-	CASSLGQVSNQPQHF	TGTGCCAGCAGCTTAGGACAGGTTAGCAATCAGCCCCAGCATTTT
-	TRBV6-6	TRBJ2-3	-	CASSSSGTFTDTQYF	TGTGCCAGCAGTTCTTCAGGGACGTTCACAGATACGCAGTATTTT
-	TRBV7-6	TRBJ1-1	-	CASSSWTPGTEAFF	TGTGCCAGCAGCTCCTGGACCCCGGGGACTGAAGCTTTCTTT
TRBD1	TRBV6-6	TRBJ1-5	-	CASRQGDQPQHF	TGTGCCAGCAGACAGGGGGATCAGCCCCAGCATTTT
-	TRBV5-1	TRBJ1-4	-	CASSLGIAQGFEKLFF	TGCGCCAGCAGCTTGGGAATAGCCCAGGGATTTGAAAAACTGTTTTTT
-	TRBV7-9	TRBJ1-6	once	CASSWGVDSPLHF	TGTGCCAGCAGCTGGGGGGTCGATTCACCCCTCCACTTT
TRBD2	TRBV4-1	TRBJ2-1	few	CASSQEVLAGVGNEQFF	TGCGCCAGCAGCCAAGAGGTCCTAGCGGGAGTTGGCAATGAGCAGTTCTTC
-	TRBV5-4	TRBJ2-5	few	CASSLVGTPETQYF	TGTGCCAGCAGCTTGGTTGGGACCCCAGAGACCCAGTACTTC
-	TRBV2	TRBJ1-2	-	CASSEWSGTGYTF	TGTGCCAGCAGTGAATGGTCAGGGACTGGCTACACCTTC
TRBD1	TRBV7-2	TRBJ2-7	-	CASSFPGTEYYEQYF	TGTGCCAGCAGCTTTCCCGGGACAGAATATTACGAGCAGTACTTC
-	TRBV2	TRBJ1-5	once	CASTLSGSNQPQHF	TGTGCCAGCACCCTGTCGGGGAGCAATCAGCCCCAGCATTTT
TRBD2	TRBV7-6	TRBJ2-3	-	CASSSSGSGYTDTQYF	TGTGCCAGCAGCTCCAGTGGTAGCGGGTACACAGATACGCAGTATTTT
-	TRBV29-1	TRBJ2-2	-	CSAGWHTGELFF	TGCTCAGCTGGGTGGCACACCGGGGAGCTGTTTTTT
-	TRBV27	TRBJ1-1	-	CASSAPGTNEAFF	TGTGCCAGCAGTGCTCCCGGGACAAATGAAGCTTTCTTT
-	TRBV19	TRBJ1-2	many	CASSPTRQLNYGYTF	TGTGCCAGTAGTCCTACCCGACAGCTTAACTATGGCTACACCTTC
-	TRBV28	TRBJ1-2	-	CASSLRTGNYGYTF	TGTGCCAGCAGTTTAAGAACAGGAAACTATGGCTACACCTTC
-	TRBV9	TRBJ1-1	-	CASSAGRMNTEAFF	TGTGCCAGCAGCGCGGGACGGATGAACACTGAAGCTTTCTTT
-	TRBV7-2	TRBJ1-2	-	CASSLAAGLNYGYTF	TGTGCCAGCAGCTTAGCAGCAGGGCTTAACTATGGCTACACCTTC
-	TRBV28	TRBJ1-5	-	CASRTPTGNGNQPQHF	TGTGCCAGCCGAACCCCAACGGGGAACGGCAATCAGCCCCAGCATTTT
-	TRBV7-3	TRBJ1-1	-	CASSLTREQHFEAFF	TGTGCCAGCAGCTTAACGCGAGAACAGCACTTTGAAGCTTTCTTT
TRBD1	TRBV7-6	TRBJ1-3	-	CASRGQAGNTIYF	TGTGCCAGCAGGGGACAGGCTGGAAACACCATATATTTT
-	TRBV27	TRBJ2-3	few	CASSPDQWARPGPGYTDTQYF	TGTGCCAGCAGTCCAGACCAATGGGCCCGGCCGGGACCTGGATACACAGATACGCAGTATTTT
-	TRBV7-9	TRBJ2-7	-	CASSLGGTSSYEQYF	TGTGCCAGCAGCTTAGGGGGTACAAGCTCCTACGAGCAGTACTTC
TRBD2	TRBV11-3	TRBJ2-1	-	CASSTGLAGGNEQFF	TGTGCCAGCAGCACGGGACTAGCGGGAGGCAATGAGCAGTTCTTC
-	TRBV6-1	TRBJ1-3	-	CAISRDAYSGNTIYF	TGTGCCATCTCCCGGGACGCTTACTCTGGAAACACCATATATTTT
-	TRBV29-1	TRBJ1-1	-	CSVASGGALGTEAFF	TGCAGCGTCGCTAGTGGGGGGGCCCTAGGCACTGAAGCTTTCTTT
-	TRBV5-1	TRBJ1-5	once	CASRGQPQHF	TGCGCCAGCAGGGGTCAGCCCCAGCATTTT
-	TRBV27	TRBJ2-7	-	CASSLVVGGAYEQYF	TGTGCCAGCAGTTTAGTGGTGGGAGGCGCCTACGAGCAGTACTTC
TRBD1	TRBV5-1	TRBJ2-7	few	CASSYGTGTGEQYF	TGCGCCAGCAGCTACGGGACAGGGACGGGGGAGCAGTACTTC
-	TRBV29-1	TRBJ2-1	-	CSVEGQPSYNEQFF	TGCAGCGTTGAAGGACAACCATCCTACAATGAGCAGTTCTTC
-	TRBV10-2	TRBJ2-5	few	CASSEIPKETQYF	TGCGCCAGCAGTGAGATCCCTAAAGAGACCCAGTACTTC
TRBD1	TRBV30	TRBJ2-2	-	CAWRERGLVSGELFF	TGTGCCTGGAGAGAGAGGGGGCTGGTGTCCGGGGAGCTGTTTTTT
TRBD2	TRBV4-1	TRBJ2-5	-	CASSQTGLAKETQYF	TGCGCCAGCAGCCAAACGGGACTAGCAAAAGAGACCCAGTACTTC
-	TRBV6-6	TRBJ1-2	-	CASTTTGGVNYGYTF	TGTGCCAGCACCACGACGGGAGGGGTGAACTATGGCTACACCTTC
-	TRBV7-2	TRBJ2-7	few	CASSLNKGRYEQYF	TGTGCCAGCAGCTTGAACAAGGGGAGGTACGAGCAGTACTTC
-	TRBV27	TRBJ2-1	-	CASSGTLGDYNEQFF	TGTGCCAGCAGTGGTACCCTAGGGGACTACAATGAGCAGTTCTTC
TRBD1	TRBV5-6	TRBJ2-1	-	CASTPGQGGNEQFF	TGTGCCAGCACCCCGGGACAGGGTGGCAATGAGCAGTTCTTC
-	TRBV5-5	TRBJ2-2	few	CASRDGSNTGELFF	TGTGCCAGTAGGGACGGATCGAACACCGGGGAGCTGTTTTTT
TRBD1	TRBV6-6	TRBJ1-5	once	CASSYRVDRDLQPQHF	TGTGCCAGCAGTTACCGCGTGGACAGGGACCTTCAGCCCCAGCATTTT
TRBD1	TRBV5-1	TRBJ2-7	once	CASSLAVGQGAHEQYF	TGCGCCAGCAGCTTGGCCGTGGGACAGGGGGCTCACGAGCAGTACTTC
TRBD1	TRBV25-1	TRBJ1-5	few	CASSPLEQGNQPQHF	TGTGCCAGCAGTCCCCTCGAACAGGGGAATCAGCCCCAGCATTTT
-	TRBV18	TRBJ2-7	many	CASSPGVGRNSYEQYF	TGTGCCAGCTCACCAGGGGTGGGGAGAAACTCCTACGAGCAGTACTTC
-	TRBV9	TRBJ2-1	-	CASSVVGSHNEQFF	TGTGCCAGCAGCGTAGTAGGGTCACACAATGAGCAGTTCTTC
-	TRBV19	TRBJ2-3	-	CASSIALTDTQYF	TGTGCCAGTAGTATAGCCCTCACAGATACGCAGTATTTT
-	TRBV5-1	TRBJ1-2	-	CASSPQGFQNYGYTF	TGCGCCAGCAGCCCACAGGGATTCCAGAACTATGGCTACACCTTC
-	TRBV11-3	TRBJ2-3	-	CASSLEAAGWDTQYF	TGTGCCAGCAGCTTAGAGGCGGCGGGATGGGATACGCAGTATTTT
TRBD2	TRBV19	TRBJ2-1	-	CASRPPFSGSSYNEQFF	TGTGCCAGTAGACCCCCCTTTAGCGGGAGCTCCTACAATGAGCAGTTCTTC
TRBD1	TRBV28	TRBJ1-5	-	CASRGGTGSQPQHF	TGTGCCAGCAGAGGAGGGACAGGGAGTCAGCCCCAGCATTTT
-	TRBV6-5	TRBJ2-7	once	CASSSFSGPSYEQYF	TGTGCCAGCAGTTCGTTTAGCGGCCCTTCCTACGAGCAGTACTTC